This T cell receptor beta chain is drawn from a study of cytomegalovirus exposure and HLA in healthy donors. Study-wide points: Links to common viral pathogens appeared, in a later analysis, for several of the most significant clusters. CMV serostatus was the only recorded immune exposure for donors.

Healthy people donating bone marrow made up the donors. A word on this clone: Antigen specificity is unknown.

The primer mix had 60 Vbeta and 13 Jbeta primers. TCRdb's table, derived via immunoSEQ multiplex PCR, lists solely in-frame clones and lacks some. The table has roughly 120,000 clones, under 70% seen once. Material for sequencing was PBMCs. This TCR derives from a man between 25 and 39 years old in good health and CMV-seropositive.

The CDR3 DNA reads TGTGCCAGCAGCCTCTACTTCGGCACCGGGGAGCTGTTTTTT. It codes for CASSLYFGTGELFF. The chain employs TRBV4-2 and TRBJ2-2, with no clear D. The CDR3 is 14 amino acids. V lost 4 bases and J lost 4, with 10 bases in between. Germline CDR1 reads LGHNA; CDR2 reads YNFKEQ.